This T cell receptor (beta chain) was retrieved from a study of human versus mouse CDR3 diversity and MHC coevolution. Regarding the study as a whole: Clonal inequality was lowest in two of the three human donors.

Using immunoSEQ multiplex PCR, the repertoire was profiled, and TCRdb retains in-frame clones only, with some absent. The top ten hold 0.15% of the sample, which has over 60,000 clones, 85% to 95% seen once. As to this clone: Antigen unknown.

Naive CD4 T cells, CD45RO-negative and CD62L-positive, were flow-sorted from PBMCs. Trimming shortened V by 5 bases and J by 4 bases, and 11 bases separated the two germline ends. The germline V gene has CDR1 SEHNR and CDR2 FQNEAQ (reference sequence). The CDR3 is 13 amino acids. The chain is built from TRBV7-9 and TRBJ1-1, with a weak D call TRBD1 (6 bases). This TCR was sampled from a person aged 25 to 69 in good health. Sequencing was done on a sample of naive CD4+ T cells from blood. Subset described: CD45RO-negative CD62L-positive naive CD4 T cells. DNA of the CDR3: TGTGCCAGCAGCCGGGACATCGCCACTGAAGCTTTCTTT. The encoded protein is CASSRDIATEAFF.